What follows describes a single T cell receptor (beta chain). The antigen remains undetermined. Amplification used 60 Vbeta primers and 13 Jbeta primers. The table came from immunoSEQ multiplex PCR; TCRdb's copy has only in-frame clones and leaves some out. This sample has over 150,000 clones, with roughly 80% found just once. This specimen belongs to a study of cytomegalovirus exposure and HLA in healthy donors. Study-wide results and caveats: Cytomegalovirus-associated status was assigned to some 160 TCR beta chains.

In germline, CDR1 is MNHEY, CDR2 SMNVEV (reference sequence). CDR3 length: 13 residues. With 4 bases clipped from V and 8 bases from J, the junction kept 7 bases outside the gene matches. There were likely unrecorded immune exposures, though donors were nominally healthy when sampled. The receptor's source is a male donor in good health and CMV-seronegative. This rearrangement joins TRBV27 to TRBJ1-2; TRBD1 agrees at 7 bases. The material sequenced was PBMCs. CDR3 sequence: CASSSDRADGYTF. The DNA for the CDR3 is TGTGCCAGCAGTTCAGACAGGGCGGACGGCTACACCTTC.